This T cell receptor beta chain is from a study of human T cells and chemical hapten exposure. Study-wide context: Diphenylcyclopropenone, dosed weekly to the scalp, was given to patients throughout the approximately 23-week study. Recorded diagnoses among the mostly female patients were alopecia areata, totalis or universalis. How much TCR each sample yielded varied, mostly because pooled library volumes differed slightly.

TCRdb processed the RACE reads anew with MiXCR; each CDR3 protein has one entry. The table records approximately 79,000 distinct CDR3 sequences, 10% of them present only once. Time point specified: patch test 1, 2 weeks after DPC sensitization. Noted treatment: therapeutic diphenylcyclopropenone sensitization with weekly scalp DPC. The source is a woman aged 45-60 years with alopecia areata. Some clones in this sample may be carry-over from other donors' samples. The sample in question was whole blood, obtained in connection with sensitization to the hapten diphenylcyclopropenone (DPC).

The CDR3 is CASRPMLGADTGELFF. In nucleotides, the CDR3 is TGTGCCAGCAGACCTATGCTAGGGGCGGACACCGGGGAGCTGTTTTTT. The genes are TRBV27 and TRBJ2-2; TRBD1 might be the D (5 bases). Germline loops: CDR1 MNHEY, CDR2 SMNVEV (reference sequence). This CDR3 region has 16 residues. The V and J ends lost 6 bases and 3 bases respectively, with 17 bases between them.